These 31 T cell receptor beta chains came from one sample sequenced in a study of OX40 agonist ivuxolimab in advanced cancers. Profiled with immunoSEQ multiplex PCR; TCRdb holds only in-frame clones, not every one. The table has over 55,000 clones, about three quarters seen once. This sample comprised CD4+ or CD8+ T cells sorted from blood, obtained in a trial of the OX40 agonist ivuxolimab. The receptors originated from an adult with an advanced solid tumor such as melanoma, head and neck, liver or kidney cancer.

This clone was found once. The chain links TRBV7-9 to TRBJ2-5; TRBD1 aligns across 8 bases. The J call may be wrong; the DNA end is better matched by TRBJ2-7. The CDR3 runs to 16 residues. Germline assignment: CDR1 SEHNR and CDR2 FQNEAQ (reference sequence). In DNA, the CDR3 is TGTGCCAGCAGCTTCCATGGACAGGGACGACGCTACGAGCAGTACTTC. It encodes CASSFHGQGRRYEQYF.

The chain is built from TRBV6-5 and TRBJ2-7; no clear D. Germline CDR1 is MNHEY and CDR2 is SVGAGI. The CDR3 is 14 residues long. The V end lost 5 bases, the J end lost 4 bases, and 15 bases lay between the germline ends. DNA of the CDR3: TGTGCCAGCAGTACCGCGGCCAGGATGTACGAGCAGTACTTC. Its protein is CASSTAARMYEQYF.

The J gene is TRBJ1-1, the V gene TRBV21-1; the table's TRBD1 call for D was not verified on the DNA. TRBV21-1 is a pseudogene locus. The CDR3 runs 16 residues. The CDR3: CASSKGGDRMNTEAFF. DNA for the CDR3: TGTGCCAGCAGCAAAGGGGGGGACAGGATGAACACTGAAGCTTTCTTT.

This rearrangement joins TRBV29-1 to TRBJ2-1; perhaps TRBD1 as D (5 bases). Germline V gene data show CDR1 as SQVTM and CDR2 as ANQGSEA. CDR3 length: 15 residues. V gave up 1 base and J gave up 4 bases, with 14 bases separating them. The DNA of the CDR3 is TGCAGCGTTGAAGGTGATGGGGCCTCGTACAATGAGCAGTTCTTC. This gives the protein CSVEGDGASYNEQFF.

This clone was counted a single time. The gene calls are TRBV6-1 and TRBJ1-3, with D unclear. This CDR3 has 12 amino acids. The germline gives CDR1 MNHNS, CDR2 SASEGT. Trimming left V 3 bases short and J 3 bases short, with 3 bases between. CDR3 in amino acids: CASSEFGNTIYF. The CDR3 DNA reads TGTGCCAGCAGTGAGTTTGGAAACACCATATATTTT.

The genes are TRBV19 and TRBJ2-2; TRBD1 agrees at 8 bases. Trimming at V came to 7 bases and at J to 3 bases, leaving 4 bases not matched to a gene. The germline CDR1 and CDR2 sequences are LNHDA and SQIVND (reference sequence). This CDR3 has 14 residues. The CDR3 protein is CASNGQGHTGELFF. The CDR3 DNA follows: TGTGCCAGTAATGGACAGGGTCACACCGGGGAGCTGTTTTTT.

This rearrangement joins TRBV5-1 to TRBJ2-2; D gene ambiguous. Per the germline V gene, CDR1 is SGHRS and CDR2 is YFSETQ. The ends were cut back, 0 bases at V and 0 bases at J, with 9 bases in the middle. The CDR3 runs to 16 residues. The CDR3 spells CASSLAAQANTGELFF. The DNA of the CDR3 is TGCGCCAGCAGCTTGGCCGCGCAGGCGAACACCGGGGAGCTGTTTTTT.

The V call is TRBV4-2, the J call TRBJ2-3; TRBD2 agrees at 7 bases. The germline V gene has CDR1 LGHNA and CDR2 YNFKEQ. The CDR3 consists of 18 residues. Germline trimming cut 0 bases from V and 0 bases from J; bases unmatched to any gene: 9. The CDR3 is CASSQEARRGTSTDTQYF. Written as DNA, the CDR3 is TGTGCCAGCAGCCAAGAGGCCAGGCGGGGGACGAGCACAGATACGCAGTATTTT.

This chain links TRBV5-5 with TRBJ2-2; D is uncertain. Between the trimmed V and J ends, which lost 1 base and 9 bases, there was a span of 7 bases. In germline, CDR1 is SGHKS, CDR2 YYEKEE (reference sequence). The CDR3 totals 12 residues. CDR3 sequence (DNA): TGTGCCAGCAGCTTGAACGAGAGGGAGCTGTTTTTT. Its protein is CASSLNERELFF.

The V call is TRBV13, the J call TRBJ2-7; tentatively, D is TRBD1 or TRBD2 (6 bases each). Germline V gene lookup returns CDR1 PRHDT and CDR2 FYEKMQ (reference sequence). The CDR3 spans 14 residues. Trimming left V 6 bases short and J 1 base short, with 13 bases between. CDR3 residues: CASSRGRPSYEQYF. The CDR3 bases are TGTGCCAGCAGTCGGGGGCGCCCATCCTACGAGCAGTACTTC.

The rearrangement links TRBV12-5 to TRBJ1-2; D is unclear. V was shortened by 5 bases and J by 8 bases, with 18 bases between the two germline ends. The germline CDR1 and CDR2 sequences are LGHNT and FRNRAP. This CDR3 is built from 14 residues. The CDR3 nucleotides are TGTGCTAGTGGTGGGGTCCCCCCGGGTAGAGGCTACACCTTC. It encodes CASGGVPPGRGYTF.

The chain employs TRBV19 and TRBJ2-1; a possible D gene is TRBD2 (6 bases). Germline V gene sequence: CDR1 LNHDA, CDR2 SQIVND (reference sequence). The CDR3 extends over 14 amino acids. Trimming took off 3 bases at V and 6 bases at J, with 12 bases between the two ends. The CDR3 is CASSILGTSNEQFF. The CDR3 nucleotides read TGTGCCAGTAGTATTTTAGGGACTTCCAATGAGCAGTTCTTC.

This rearrangement joins TRBV12-5 to TRBJ1-6; TRBD1 aligns across 7 bases. Trimming cost V 1 base and J 9 bases; bases outside gene matches: 3. CDR1 is LGHNT and CDR2 is FRNRAP in the germline V gene. This CDR3 spans 14 amino acids. CDR3 nucleotides: TGTGCTAGTGGTTTGGGGGACAGACCTTCACCCCTCCACTTT. This encodes CASGLGDRPSPLHF.

V usage is TRBV4-2 and J usage is TRBJ2-7; maybe TRBD2 (6 bases). This CDR3 has 16 amino acids. The germline V and J ends were trimmed by 1 base and 6 bases, with 19 bases remaining between them. CDR1 is LGHNA, CDR2 YNFKEQ, per germline. CDR3 DNA: TGTGCCAGCAGCCAAGGGGAGGCCACCAAATTGGTCGAGCAGTACTTC. Residues: CASSQGEATKLVEQYF.

The chain couples TRBV4-1 to TRBJ1-2; D perhaps matches TRBD1 (6 bases). Germline assignment: CDR1 MGHRA and CDR2 YSYEKL. The CDR3 spans 15 residues. Trimming took 3 bases from V and 8 from J, leaving 19 bases between them. The chain's CDR3 is CASSHDRPTPSGYTF. The CDR3 DNA sequence: TGCGCCAGCAGCCACGACAGGCCCACCCCTTCCGGCTACACCTTC.

This chain links TRBV7-2 with TRBJ1-2; D is perhaps TRBD1 (6 bases). Germline loops: CDR1 SGHTA, CDR2 FQGNSA. V gave up 1 base and J gave up 2 bases, with 11 bases separating them. There are 15 residues in the CDR3. CDR3 nucleotide sequence: TGTGCCAGCAGCTTAGGGGGGGGCGCAAACTATGGCTACACCTTC. Encoded protein: CASSLGGGANYGYTF.

The chain uses TRBV2 and TRBJ1-5; no definite D call. The CDR3 length is 16 residues. V was shortened by 2 bases and J by 0 bases, with 11 bases between the two germline ends. Germline CDR1 and CDR2: SNHLY and FYNNEI. The CDR3 loop is CASSERPVYSNQPQHF. The CDR3 DNA sequence: TGTGCCAGCAGTGAACGGCCCGTTTATAGCAATCAGCCCCAGCATTTT.

This chain joins TRBV6-1 and TRBJ2-2; 10 positions agree with TRBD2. The ends lost 2 bases at V and 4 bases at J; junction bases unmatched: 10. In germline, CDR1 is MNHNS, CDR2 SASEGT. This CDR3 has 18 amino acids. DNA for the CDR3: TGTGCCAGCAGTGAATCCCAGGGAGCGGGGGGGCCCACCGGGGAGCTGTTTTTT. Residues: CASSESQGAGGPTGELFF.

This chain links TRBV7-9 with TRBJ1-5; D perhaps matches TRBD1 (6 bases). Trimming took off 5 bases at V and 9 bases at J, with 23 bases between the two ends. In germline, CDR1 is SEHNR, CDR2 FQNEAQ (reference sequence). This CDR3 has 16 residues. In DNA form, the CDR3 reads TGTGCCAGCAGCCACAGCCGGGACACCGTCTTGGGGCCCCAGCATTTT. Amino acids: CASSHSRDTVLGPQHF.

V usage is TRBV9 and J usage is TRBJ1-1, with a tentative D call TRBD1 (5 bases). V lost 0 bases and J lost 9, with 9 bases in between. This CDR3 contains 12 residues. From germline, CDR1 is SGDLS and CDR2 YYNGEE. The DNA of the CDR3 is TGTGCCAGCAGCGTAGGGGCAGGGCAAGCTTTCTTT. It translates to CASSVGAGQAFF.

This chain connects TRBV6-1 to TRBJ1-5; D unclear. The germline V gene encodes CDR1 MNHNS and CDR2 SASEGT. The CDR3 extends over 15 amino acids. The V end was cut by 4 bases, the J end by 5 bases, with 15 bases between. Here the CDR3 DNA reads TGTGCCAGCAGTGGGACCGCCGGCAGAGATCAGCCCCAGCATTTT. As protein: CASSGTAGRDQPQHF.

The rearrangement uses TRBV5-4 and TRBJ2-7; 11 bases align to TRBD2. This CDR3 contains 14 residues. After removal of 9 bases from V and 2 bases from J, the junction contained 7 bases not matched to a gene. Germline-derived CDR1 and CDR2 are SGHNT and YYREEE (reference sequence). The CDR3 nucleotides read TGTGCCACCCAAAGTAGCGGGGGGGCCTACGAGCAGTACTTC. This gives the protein CATQSSGGAYEQYF. The entire variable domain, with the rest obtained from reference TRBV5-4 and TRBJ2-7, is as follows: ETGVTQSPTHLIKTRGQQVTLRCSSQSGHNTVSWYQQALGQGPQFIFQYYREEENGRGNFPPRFSGLQFPNYSSELNVNALELDDSALYLCATQSSGGAYEQYFGPGTRLTVT.

The chain combines TRBV4-2 with TRBJ2-3; 8 bases fit TRBD2. The length of the CDR3 is 16 residues. J gave up 6 bases and V 5 bases, and 13 bases lay outside the gene matches. Germline V CDR1 and CDR2: LGHNA, YNFKEQ. The CDR3 spells CASSSGRRGLGDTQYF. The DNA of the CDR3 is TGTGCCAGCAGCTCAGGGAGGAGGGGACTAGGGGATACGCAGTATTTT.

The chain joins TRBV5-6 to TRBJ2-1, with D possibly called TRBD1 or TRBD2 (6 bases each). Trimming stripped 4 bases from V and 6 bases from J, with 23 bases between. Germline V gene sequence: CDR1 SGHDT, CDR2 YYEEEE. The CDR3 covers 17 residues. The CDR3 spells CASSQTHRGPPINEQFF. The CDR3 DNA reads as TGTGCCAGCAGCCAAACGCACCGGGGGCCCCCTATCAATGAGCAGTTCTTC.

The genes are TRBV19 and TRBJ2-7; D not certain. Germline loops: CDR1 LNHDA, CDR2 SQIVND (reference sequence). The CDR3 is 13 amino acids. V lost 3 bases to trimming and J lost 6 bases, with 12 bases between them. The CDR3 sequence: CASSMGDMSEQYF. The CDR3 nucleotides read TGTGCCAGTAGTATGGGTGACATGTCCGAGCAGTACTTC.

Only one count was recorded for this clone. The J gene is TRBJ2-7, the V gene TRBV5-6; possibly TRBD2 for D (5 bases). Germline assignment: CDR1 SGHDT and CDR2 YYEEEE. The CDR3 has 16 amino acids. Trimming cost V 1 base and J 3 bases, with 17 bases left between them. CDR3 residues: CASSLFESGLLYEQYF. The DNA for the CDR3 is TGTGCCAGCAGCTTGTTTGAGTCTGGACTCCTCTACGAGCAGTACTTC. Combining the CDR3 with reference TRBV5-6 and TRBJ2-7 gives the whole variable domain DAGVTQSPTHLIKTRGQQVTLRCSPKSGHDTVSWYQQALGQGPQFIFQYYEEEERQRGNFPDRFSGHQFPNYSSELNVNALLLGDSALYLCASSLFESGLLYEQYFGPGTRLTVT.

In its sample, this clone was seen a few times. V usage is TRBV6-1 and J usage is TRBJ2-3; D is undetermined. Germline CDR1 and CDR2: MNHNS and SASEGT. This CDR3 spans 15 amino acids. Trimming left V 6 bases short and J 1 base short, with 14 bases between. In nucleotides, the CDR3 is TGTGCCAGCAGAATCGACGTTTACCGCACAGATACGCAGTATTTT. Amino acids: CASRIDVYRTDTQYF.

This rearrangement joins TRBV4-1 to TRBJ1-4; no firm D call. Trimming pared 3 bases from V and 10 bases from J, leaving 6 bases between. This CDR3 has 11 amino acids. CDR1 and CDR2 (germline): MGHRA, YSYEKL. CDR3: CASSQGRKLFF. The CDR3 nucleotides are TGCGCCAGCAGCCAGGGAAGAAAACTGTTTTTT.

The chain links TRBV7-2 to TRBJ2-2; no definite D call. V lost 2 bases to trimming and J lost 3 bases, with 7 bases between them. This CDR3 has 14 amino acids. Germline values: CDR1 SGHTA, CDR2 FQGNSA. DNA of the CDR3: TGTGCCAGCAGCTTACAACAGTACACCGGGGAGCTGTTTTTT. It codes for CASSLQQYTGELFF.

V gene TRBV2 combines with J gene TRBJ1-4; TRBD1 matches 9 bases. This CDR3 has 15 amino acids. V lost 4 bases and J lost 6; bases outside the gene matches: 6. The germline gives CDR1 SNHLY, CDR2 FYNNEI. The CDR3 nucleotides are TGTGCCAGCAGTGTGGGGACAGGGAAGGATGAAAAACTGTTTTTT. Translated: CASSVGTGKDEKLFF.

This clone was seen a few times. The chain has TRBV7-3 and TRBJ2-3; 7 nucleotides line up with TRBD2. Germline CDR1 reads SGHTA; CDR2 reads FQGTGA. With V trimmed by 0 bases and J by 4 bases, 7 bases remained unmatched. CDR3 length equals 16 residues. CDR3 sequence (DNA): TGTGCCAGCAGCTTAACCGCAGCGGGATCTGCAGATACGCAGTATTTT. Its protein product is CASSLTAAGSADTQYF.